This TCR beta chain was observed in a study of T cell responses to AZD1222 COVID-19 vaccine. Study-wide points: Repertoires in all cases were sampled only once the peak T cell response had passed. The breadth and depth of Spike-specific TCRs increased once two AZD1222 doses had been given. Reports indicate that nearly half of spike-specific TCRs are directed at unmutated variant regions.

This CDR3 has 13 residues. With 4 bases removed from V and 4 bases from J, the gap between germline ends came to 11 bases. TCRdb's copy holds only in-frame clones and misses some; the assay was immunoSEQ multiplex PCR. The sample yields approximately 180,000 clones, 80% to 90% seen once. Regarding this clone: What it binds is unknown.

The genes are TRBV12-3 or TRBV12-4 and TRBJ2-7; weak D call: TRBD2 (6 bases). The starting material was peripheral blood, obtained on day 0 of AZD1222 vaccination. This receptor was taken from an adult in good health. The CDR3: CASSSGERYEQYF. CDR3 bases: TGTGCCAGCAGTTCGGGGGAACGATACGAGCAGTACTTC.